Shown below are 21 T cell receptor beta chains from a single sample sequenced in a study of blood T cell repertoires in COVID-19. Using immunoSEQ multiplex PCR, the repertoire was profiled, and TCRdb retains in-frame clones only, with some absent. The sample yields under 9,500 clones, more than 90% seen once. Material: peripheral blood. Source of these receptors: a woman aged 45-60 years with active COVID-19.

In this sample, this clone turned up once. The chain links TRBV7-2 to TRBJ1-1, with 7 nucleotides matching TRBD1. Per germline, CDR1 SGHTA and CDR2 FQGNSA. V was clipped by 5 bases and J by 4 bases; unmatched bases: 7. This CDR3 is built from 14 residues. For the CDR3, the DNA is TGTGCCAGCAGCCAAACTACAGGGGTCACTGAAGCTTTCTTT. Translated: CASSQTTGVTEAFF. Drawing the rest from reference TRBV7-2 and TRBJ1-1, the complete variable domain is GAGVSQSPSNKVTEKGKDVELRCDPISGHTALYWYRQSLGQGLEFLIYFQGNSAPDKSGLPSDRFSAERTGGSVSTLTIQRTQQEDSAVYLCASSQTTGVTEAFFGQGTRLTVV.

J is TRBJ2-1 and V is TRBV2, with a weak D call TRBD2 (5 bases). Germline V gene sequence: CDR1 SNHLY, CDR2 FYNNEI. CDR3 length: 15 residues. Deletions cut 8 bases from V and 4 bases from J, with 18 bases between. The CDR3, as DNA: TGTGCCAGCCCGAACCCGGACTTATCGTACAATGAGCAGTTCTTC. It is translated as CASPNPDLSYNEQFF.

The chain employs TRBV7-3 and TRBJ2-5, with D tentatively TRBD1 (6 bases). CDR3 size: 15 residues. The germline V gene encodes CDR1 SGHTA and CDR2 FQGTGA. Trimming took off 5 bases at V and 5 bases at J, with 18 bases between the two ends. The chain's CDR3 is CASSVQSGVRETQYF. The CDR3 coding sequence is TGTGCCAGCAGCGTACAGTCAGGGGTTCGGGAGACCCAGTACTTC.

V gene TRBV28 combines with J gene TRBJ1-1, with D possibly TRBD1 on 6 matching bases. V lost 3 bases, J lost 0 bases, and 11 bases lay in between. The length of the CDR3 is 15 residues. The germline V gene has CDR1 MDHEN and CDR2 SYDVKM. CDR3 nucleotide sequence: TGTGCCAGCAGTTTGGGGGGGCGCCTGAACACTGAAGCTTTCTTT. Protein product: CASSLGGRLNTEAFF.

This rearrangement joins TRBV11-2 to TRBJ1-3; weak D call: TRBD1 (5 bases). The CDR3 is made up of 15 amino acids. The germline V gene has CDR1 SGHAT and CDR2 FQNNGV. Trimming removed 3 bases from V and 3 bases from J, with 12 bases in between. This CDR3 reads CASSFARDYGNTIYF. As DNA, the CDR3 is TGTGCCAGCAGCTTCGCCAGGGATTATGGAAACACCATATATTTT.

The V and J genes are TRBV10-3 and TRBJ1-1, with TRBD1 identical over 10 bases. Unmatched junction bases numbered 5, after V lost 4 bases and J lost 6 bases. The CDR3 has 14 amino acids. Germline V lookup: CDR1 ENHRY, CDR2 SYGVKD. The CDR3 spells CAISGGTGVAEAFF. The CDR3 DNA follows: TGTGCCATCAGTGGCGGGACAGGGGTCGCTGAAGCTTTCTTT.

The count of this clone is one. The CDR3 reads CASSYSSRINIQYF. The CDR3 nucleotides are TGTGCCAGCAGTTACTCGAGTCGAATAAACATTCAGTACTTC. This chain connects TRBV6-5 to TRBJ2-4; D is unclear. The germline gives CDR1 MNHEY, CDR2 SVGAGI. The V end lost 0 bases, the J end lost 6 bases, and 9 bases lay between the germline ends. The CDR3 has 14 residues.

The chain is built from TRBV9 and TRBJ1-3; 10 nucleotides agree with TRBD1. CDR1 SGDLS and CDR2 YYNGEE come from the germline V gene. This CDR3 comprises 16 residues. The V and J ends lost 2 bases and 1 base, in that order; junction bases with no gene match: 3. For the CDR3, the DNA is TGTGCCAGCAGCGTGACGGGACAGGGGTCTGGAAACACCATATATTTT. This gives the protein CASSVTGQGSGNTIYF.

The rearrangement uses TRBV5-5 and TRBJ2-3; possibly TRBD1 for D (6 bases). CDR1 is SGHKS, CDR2 YYEKEE, per germline (reference sequence). CDR3 length: 14 amino acids. V lost 2 bases to trimming and J lost 1 base, with 8 bases between them. The CDR3 is CASSFNRGTDTQYF. In nucleotides, the CDR3 is TGTGCCAGCAGCTTTAACAGGGGCACAGATACGCAGTATTTT.

The chain carries TRBV9 and TRBJ1-3; 7 nucleotides line up with TRBD1. The CDR3 has 16 amino acids. Germline V CDR1 and CDR2: SGDLS, YYNGEE. V trimming: 0 bases; J trimming: 2 bases; junction bases outside the gene matches: 5. CDR3 DNA: TGTGCCAGCAGCGTAGGGGACAGAGACACTGGAAACACCATATATTTT. This translates into CASSVGDRDTGNTIYF.

The V and J genes are TRBV27 and TRBJ2-3, with TRBD2 identical over 9 bases. This CDR3 has 13 residues. After removal of 9 bases from V and 5 bases from J, the junction contained 6 bases not matched to a gene. Germline values: CDR1 MNHEY, CDR2 SMNVEV (reference sequence). The CDR3 region has the DNA TGTGCCAGTTCCTGGACTAGCGAAGATACGCAGTATTTT. Translation: CASSWTSEDTQYF.

This chain connects TRBV27 to TRBJ1-1, with D unresolved. The germline CDR1 and CDR2 sequences are MNHEY and SMNVEV (reference sequence). The CDR3 runs to 16 residues. V was pared by 3 bases and J by 3 bases, with 17 bases between. The CDR3 coding sequence is TGTGCCAGCAGTTTGAGGGCCCTAGGACGGTACACTGAAGCTTTCTTT. Its protein is CASSLRALGRYTEAFF.

V and J are TRBV5-1 and TRBJ2-5; 11 bases agree with TRBD1. CDR3 length equals 14 residues. With 3 bases clipped from V and 7 bases from J, the junction kept 5 bases outside the gene matches. CDR1 and CDR2 (germline): SGHRS, YFSETQ. CDR3 sequence (DNA): TGCGCCAGCAGCTCGGGACAGGGGGTCGGGACCCAGTACTTC. Protein sequence: CASSSGQGVGTQYF.

The chain joins TRBV11-2 to TRBJ2-2; D is unclear. CDR3 length: 17 amino acids. V was pared by 0 bases and J by 3 bases, with 14 bases between. The germline gives CDR1 SGHAT, CDR2 FQNNGV. The CDR3 spells CASSLDRVRPYTGELFF. The CDR3 DNA is TGTGCCAGCAGCTTAGATCGAGTCAGGCCTTACACCGGGGAGCTGTTTTTT.

The sample holds one count of this clone. This chain links TRBV11-1 with TRBJ2-6, with D possibly being TRBD1 (5 bases). The CDR3 is made up of 16 amino acids. Trimming removed 5 bases at V and 0 bases at J, with 11 bases between. Germline CDR1 and CDR2: SGHAT and FQDESV (reference sequence). CDR3 DNA: TGTGCCAGCAGCCAAACAGGAAACTCTGGGGCCAACGTCCTGACTTTC. Translated, it gives CASSQTGNSGANVLTF.

The gene calls are TRBV30 and TRBJ2-1, with D maybe TRBD2 (5 bases). Germline V gene lookup returns CDR1 GTSNPN and CDR2 SVGIG (reference sequence). V was trimmed by 0 bases and J by 2 bases, leaving 11 bases between them. This CDR3 comprises 15 residues. CDR3 bases: TGTGCCTGGAGTGTACGAGGGATCGCCTACAATGAGCAGTTCTTC. Protein sequence: CAWSVRGIAYNEQFF.

The V call is TRBV5-5, the J call TRBJ1-2, with 7 bases matching TRBD1. The germline V gene has CDR1 SGHKS and CDR2 YYEKEE (reference sequence). Trimming cost V 1 base and J 4 bases; bases outside gene matches: 7. The CDR3 is made up of 15 amino acids. Here the CDR3 DNA reads TGTGCCAGCAGCTTGACGGCAGGGGGAAGCTATGGCTACACCTTC. Amino acid sequence: CASSLTAGGSYGYTF. The entire variable domain, with the rest obtained from reference TRBV5-5 and TRBJ1-2, is as follows: DAGVTQSPTHLIKTRGQQVTLRCSPISGHKSVSWYQQVLGQGPQFIFQYYEKEERGRGNFPDRFSARQFPNYSSELNVNALLLGDSALYLCASSLTAGGSYGYTFGSGTRLTVV.

The chain employs TRBV7-8 and TRBJ2-7, with 8 bases lining up with TRBD2. The CDR3 runs 17 residues. The germline CDR1 and CDR2 sequences are SGHVS and FQNEAQ. V lost 4 bases, J lost 5 bases, and 16 bases stayed unmatched. CDR3 coding DNA: TGTGCCAGCAGCTCAGGCCCACTGAGGGAGCGGGAGAACGAGCAGTACTTC. Its protein is CASSSGPLRERENEQYF.

This CDR3 reads CASSPTSTGPGEDTQYF. As DNA, the CDR3 is TGTGCCAGCTCACCCACGTCGACTGGCCCAGGGGAAGATACGCAGTATTTT. V usage is TRBV18 and J usage is TRBJ2-3; possible D gene TRBD1, 6 bases. Per the germline V gene, CDR1 is KGHSH and CDR2 is LQKENI. The CDR3 sequence is 17 residues long. V lost 3 bases, J lost 5 bases, and 21 bases lay in between.

The chain combines TRBV10-1 with TRBJ2-2; 8 bases fit TRBD2. In germline, CDR1 is WNHNN, CDR2 SYGVQD (reference sequence). V shed 0 bases, J shed 7 bases, and the junction held 7 bases outside the gene matches. The CDR3 runs 16 residues. The DNA of the CDR3 is TGCGCCAGCAGTGAGTCGACGGGAGGGCCTTACGGGGAGCTGTTTTTT. Its protein product is CASSESTGGPYGELFF.

V usage is TRBV28 and J usage is TRBJ1-2, with TRBD1 matching 8 bases. Germline V CDR1 and CDR2: MDHEN, SYDVKM. Losses at the gene ends were 9 bases for V and 4 bases for J; bases not matched to a gene: 7. CDR3 length equals 13 residues. CDR3 in DNA: TGTGCCAGTGGGGACAGGCGAGGCTATGGCTACACCTTC. Translation gives CASGDRRGYGYTF.